This paragraph reports one T cell receptor beta chain. No cognate antigen has been identified for it. No per-base quality is available; no much larger clone lies one base away. The library relied on the immunoSEQ multiplex PCR assay. For the multiplex PCR, a mixture combining 60 forward primers for TCR Vbeta segments and 13 reverse primers for TCR Jbeta segments was used. Amplification of the CDR3 region of rearranged TCR beta genes was performed with a multiplex PCR assay on genomic DNA. Amplified TCR beta libraries were sequenced as 87-base-pair reads on the Illumina HiSeq System. The original methods were these. In a later analysis, tens of millions of unique TCR beta chains were counted across the roughly 700 repertoires, and around 11 million of these chains were shared by at least two donors. Raw reads were error-corrected and collapsed into unique sequences by a nearest-neighbor algorithm in which closely related sequences were merged to remove PCR and sequencing errors. To assign V, D and J gene segments, CDR3 sequences were aligned to IMGT reference sequences. Each retained sequence needed at least a six-nucleotide match to both a V gene segment and a J gene segment. A rearrangement was called productive if the CDR3 had no stop codons and remained in frame with V and J, and every other rearrangement was called non-productive. Following IMGT convention, CDR3 was defined as the stretch from the second conserved V-encoded cysteine up to the conserved J-encoded phenylalanine. Sequences without an unambiguous match to a single V gene segment were excluded from the earlier analysis of almost 600 of the donors. An earlier analysis of some 500 of the donors classified V segments as functional when productive rearrangements were above 56.7% and as segregating when the standard deviation between donors was above 5%. To diagnose cytomegalovirus status from the catalog of TCR beta chain sequences, a statistical classification framework was built. V and J gene assignment, in a later analysis, came from comparing TCR nucleotide sequences with IMGT/GENE-DB human TR gene sequences. A later analysis assigned CDR3 sequences and most-parsimonious VDJ recombination scenarios with the TCRdist pipeline. In a later analysis, each TCR beta chain was defined by its CDR3 amino acid sequence together with its V-gene family, and reads without a unique V-gene family were excluded. In a later analysis, 500 to 700 highly shared, low-generation-probability nucleotide sequences were removed to address suspected cross-contamination and a sequencing artifact. For each public chain, a later analysis derived a clonal expansion index from normalized ranks of inferred template counts within each repertoire. A later analysis computed generation probabilities with a VDJ recombination model fitted to out-of-frame rearrangements, and checked the results against IGoR. In a later analysis, hypergeometric tests were used to score TCR-TCR, TCR-HLA and TCR-CMV co-occurrence, with a repertoire-size bias correction applied to TCR pairs. False discovery rates were estimated in a later analysis by permuting HLA or CMV assignments 20 times. A later analysis grouped co-occurring TCRs with DBSCAN, adding TCRdist sequence similarity when clustering within HLA-allele-positive subsets. For co-occurrence clustering, repertoires with fewer than 30,000 or more than 120,000 public chains were excluded, along with five or six repertoires with anomalous nucleotide sharing. TCRdb took over this immuneACCESS table, retaining in-frame rearrangements with V and J assigned. Such tables are incomplete; in checked studies, under half of the missing clones stem from an unresolved V gene, and the remainder is unexplained. V, J and clone size are taken as reported in that table, and D and trimming were inferred from the DNA itself. The sample records some 180,000 clones, roughly 9.5% of which are singletons. Of the sample, 1% to 1.5% falls within the top ten clones.

The cohort consisted of fewer than 700 healthy bone marrow donors. At the time of sampling, all cohort members were nominally healthy, though unrecorded immune exposures were likely present. The donor was CMV seropositive and belonged to the group of more than 250 seropositive cohort members. Every donor gave a peripheral blood sample, and the peripheral blood mononuclear cells from that sample were used for TCR beta sequencing. Genomic DNA was extracted from the blood cell samples with the Qiagen DNeasy Blood Extraction Kit. The germline V gene (reference sequence) provides CDR1 SEHNR and CDR2 FQNEAQ. After removal of 2 bases from V and 0 bases from J, the junction retains 4 bases not matched to a gene. The CDR3 starts with the cysteine, ends with the phenylalanine, and has 17 residues. This entry keeps only the CDR3 DNA: 51 bases, framed from base 1. The data stem from a study of cytomegalovirus exposure and HLA in healthy donors (dated by TCRdb to 2016 to 2017). Describing the broader study: According to an earlier analysis of 450 to 650 of the donors, some 180 million T cells yielded some 110 million unique TCR beta sequences and approximately 280 Gb of sequence data. Approximately 310 gigabases of sequencing data and roughly 80 million unique TCR sequences made up an early release that covered 500 to 650 HLA-typed donors. The genetic ancestry cluster associated with self-reported Caucasian donors included 80% to 90% of the 300 to 400 genotyped donors. The study was designed to test whether signatures of past pathogen exposure could be identified by cataloging public T cell receptors. The study profiled the T cell repertoires of 500 to 800 subjects by immunosequencing and related them to cytomegalovirus serostatus. A separate validation cohort of 100 to 150 different subjects was used in addition to the 666-subject first cohort. To predict cytomegalovirus infection status, the study combined high-throughput TCR immunosequencing, statistical association of individual TCRs with disease status, and machine learning. A later analysis re-examined previously published TCR beta repertoires from 600 to 700 donors and added high-resolution HLA genotyping to investigate patterns of TCR occurrence. In the later analysis, no new phenotypic data were used to find candidate immune exposures; instead, reliance was placed on TCR beta sequences and their occurrence across donors. In an earlier analysis of a few hundred of the donors, high-throughput TCR beta sequencing was used to judge whether each TCR beta V gene segment behaved as functional or pseudogenic. Donor age, sex, ethnicity and CMV serostatus were compiled together with the repertoire data. A later genetic analysis took genome-wide SNP genotypes for about three fifths of the 666 donors and used that subset as a discovery cohort. All discovery cohort repertoires had been generated on a single sequencing platform. HLA typing included class I and class II loci at four-digit resolution. Typing coverage differed by locus: A, B, C, DRB1 and DQB1 were typed in roughly 620-630 donors, DQA1 in about 560, DPA1 in some 610, and DPB1 in just under 480. About five DR-DQ haplotypes were treated as single units for association and clustering because of strong linkage in the cohort. Among about 390 genotyped donors of the cohort, an average of about 240,000 unique TCR beta nucleotide sequences were sequenced per donor, roughly 20% of them non-productive.

What the study reported, not specific to this receptor: In a later analysis, around 17,000 TCR beta sequences were associated with specific HLA alleles at a false discovery rate of 0.05. In a later analysis, HLA-associated TCR beta chains were found to be more clonally expanded and to have lower generation probabilities than equally common non-associated chains. The study listed around 160 TCR beta chains as associated with cytomegalovirus. In an earlier analysis of about 600 of the donors, most TCR beta V segments appeared in productive rearrangements about 87% or about 30% of the time, broadly matching IMGT annotations. Correlated functional status among segregating V segments might be attributable to linkage disequilibrium, but an unknown experimental factor could not be ruled out. A later analysis found that most CMV-associated TCR beta chains appeared HLA-restricted, with HLA associations seemingly driven largely by CMV exposure. A later genetic analysis reported fewer N-insertions in productive TCRs among donors in an Asian-associated ancestry cluster than the roughly 670-donor mean. Only TCR beta chains were sequenced in this cohort, and the absence of alpha or paired-chain data limited detectable features. Most TCR sequences were seen in very few donors, while some public TCRs were found in many individuals. Because counts were too low, approximately 15 rarely observed V segments, including chromosome 9 orphons, were excluded from the earlier analysis of some 540 of the donors. A few of the identified cytomegalovirus-associated TCR beta chains were confirmed in vitro to be specific for cytomegalovirus antigens. A cluster of highly shared sequence variants was judged likely to represent a technical artifact of the sequencing pipeline. The classifier was reported to diagnose cytomegalovirus status with high specificity and sensitivity in both the original cohort and the validation cohort. For the cohort, immune exposure information was limited to CMV serostatus. Sequencing depth was assumed to be roughly uniform across donors in the presence/absence analyses, though that assumption may not hold. Because HLA typing was missing for some donors at each locus, association tests included only the typed subset. In a later genetic analysis, a missense DCLRE1C variant was associated with V-gene and J-gene trimming of TCR beta chains, and the association was replicated in an independent cohort. A further reported finding was that TCR beta sequences accurately predicted the HLA-A and HLA-B alleles for most subjects in the first cohort. In a later analysis, several top co-occurrence clusters were reported to appear linked to parvovirus B19, influenza, CMV and Epstein-Barr virus. Strong co-occurrence of HLA alleles, especially DR and DQ, made assigning TCR associations to individual alleles difficult. According to the authors, the approach could potentially be generalized to other disease states and immunological phenotypes. Because the 87-base-pair reads could not distinguish some IMGT-functional V segments, including TRBV6-2 and TRBV6-3, those segments were excluded. According to a later analysis, TCR association rates differed among HLA loci, with DRB1 alleles showing the most associated TCRs and HLA-C alleles showing the fewest.

Sample: PBMCs. This receptor chain uses TRBV7-9 and TRBJ2-2, and TRBD1 matches 9 of the central bases. The source of this sequence is a woman in her 30s in good health and CMV-seropositive. The CDR3 region has the sequence CASSLPRDRANTGELFF. Here is the DNA: TGTGCCAGCAGCTTACCTAGGGACAGGGCGAACACCGGGGAGCTGTTTTTT.